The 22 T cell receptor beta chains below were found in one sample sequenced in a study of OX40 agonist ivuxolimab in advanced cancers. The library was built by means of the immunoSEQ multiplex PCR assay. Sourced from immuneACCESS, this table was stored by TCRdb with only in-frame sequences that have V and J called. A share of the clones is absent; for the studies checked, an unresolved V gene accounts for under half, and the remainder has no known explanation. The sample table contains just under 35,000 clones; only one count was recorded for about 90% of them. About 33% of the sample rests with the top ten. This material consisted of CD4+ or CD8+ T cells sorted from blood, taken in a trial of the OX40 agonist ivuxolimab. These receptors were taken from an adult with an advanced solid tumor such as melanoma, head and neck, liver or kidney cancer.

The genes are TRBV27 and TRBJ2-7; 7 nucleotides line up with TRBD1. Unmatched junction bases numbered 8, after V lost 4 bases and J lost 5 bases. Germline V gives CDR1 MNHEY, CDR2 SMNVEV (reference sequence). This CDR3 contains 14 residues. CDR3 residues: CASSSDRDGHEQYF. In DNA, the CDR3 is TGTGCCAGCAGTTCAGACAGGGACGGTCACGAGCAGTACTTC.

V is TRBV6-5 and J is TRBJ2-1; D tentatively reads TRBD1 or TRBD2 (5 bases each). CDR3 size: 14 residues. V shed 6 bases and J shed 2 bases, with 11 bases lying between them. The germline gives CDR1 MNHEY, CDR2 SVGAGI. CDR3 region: CASSPQGAYNEQFF. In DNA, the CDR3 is TGTGCCAGCAGCCCTCAGGGAGCCTACAATGAGCAGTTCTTC.

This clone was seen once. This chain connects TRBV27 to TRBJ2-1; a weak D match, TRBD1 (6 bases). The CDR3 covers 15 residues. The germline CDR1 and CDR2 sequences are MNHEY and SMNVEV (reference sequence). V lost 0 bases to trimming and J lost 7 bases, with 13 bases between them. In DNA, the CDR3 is TGTGCCAGCAGTTTATCAAATTGGGGGCAGAATGAGCAGTTCTTC. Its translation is CASSLSNWGQNEQFF.

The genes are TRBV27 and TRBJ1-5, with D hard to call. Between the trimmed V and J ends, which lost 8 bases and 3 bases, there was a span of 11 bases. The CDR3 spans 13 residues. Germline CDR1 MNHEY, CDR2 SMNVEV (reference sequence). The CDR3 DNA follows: TGTGCCAGCGGCAGCTACGTCAATCAGCCCCAGCATTTT. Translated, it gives CASGSYVNQPQHF.

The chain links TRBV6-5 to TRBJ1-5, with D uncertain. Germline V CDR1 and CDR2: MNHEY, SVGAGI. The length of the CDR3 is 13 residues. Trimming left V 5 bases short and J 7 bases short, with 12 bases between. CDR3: CASSPNLNQPQHF. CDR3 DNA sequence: TGTGCCAGCAGTCCCAACCTCAACCAGCCCCAGCATTTT.

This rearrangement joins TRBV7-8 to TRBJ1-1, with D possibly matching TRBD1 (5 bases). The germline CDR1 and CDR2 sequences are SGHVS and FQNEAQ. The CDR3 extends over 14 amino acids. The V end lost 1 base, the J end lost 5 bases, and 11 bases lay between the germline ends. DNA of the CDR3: TGTGCCAGCAGCTTAGGAGGGGTGAGGACTGAAGCTTTCTTT. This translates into CASSLGGVRTEAFF.

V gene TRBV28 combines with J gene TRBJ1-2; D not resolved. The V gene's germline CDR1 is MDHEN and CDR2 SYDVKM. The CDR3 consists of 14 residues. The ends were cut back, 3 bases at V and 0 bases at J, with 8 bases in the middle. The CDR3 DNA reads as TGTGCCAGCAGTTTTCGGTCTGCTAACTATGGCTACACCTTC. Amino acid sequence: CASSFRSANYGYTF.

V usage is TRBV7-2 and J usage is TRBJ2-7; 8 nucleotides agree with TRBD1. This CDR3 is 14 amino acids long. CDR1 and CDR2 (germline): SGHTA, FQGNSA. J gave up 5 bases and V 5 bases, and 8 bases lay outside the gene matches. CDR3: CASSPRDRIHEQYF. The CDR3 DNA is TGTGCCAGCAGCCCCCGGGACAGGATCCACGAGCAGTACTTC.

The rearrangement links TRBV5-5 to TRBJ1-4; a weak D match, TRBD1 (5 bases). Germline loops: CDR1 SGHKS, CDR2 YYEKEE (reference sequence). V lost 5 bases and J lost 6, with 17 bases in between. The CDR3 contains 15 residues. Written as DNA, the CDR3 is TGTGCCAGCAGAAAACCCGGGGGGGTACATGAAAAACTGTTTTTT. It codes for CASRKPGGVHEKLFF. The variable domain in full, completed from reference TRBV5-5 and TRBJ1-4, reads DAGVTQSPTHLIKTRGQQVTLRCSPISGHKSVSWYQQVLGQGPQFIFQYYEKEERGRGNFPDRFSARQFPNYSSELNVNALLLGDSALYLCASRKPGGVHEKLFFGSGTQLSVL.

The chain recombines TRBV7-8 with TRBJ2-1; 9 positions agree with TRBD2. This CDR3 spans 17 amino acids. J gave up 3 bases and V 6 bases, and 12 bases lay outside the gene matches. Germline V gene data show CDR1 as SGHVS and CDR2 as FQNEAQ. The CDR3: CASREGLALRDYNEQFF. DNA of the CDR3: TGTGCCAGCAGGGAGGGACTAGCTCTTCGGGACTACAATGAGCAGTTCTTC.

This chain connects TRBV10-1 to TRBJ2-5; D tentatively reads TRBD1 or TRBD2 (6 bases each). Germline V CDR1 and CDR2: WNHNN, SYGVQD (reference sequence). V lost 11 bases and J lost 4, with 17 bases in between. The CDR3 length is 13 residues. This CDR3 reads CASLGRGPETQYF. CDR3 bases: TGCGCCTCGTTGGGCCGGGGGCCAGAGACCCAGTACTTC.

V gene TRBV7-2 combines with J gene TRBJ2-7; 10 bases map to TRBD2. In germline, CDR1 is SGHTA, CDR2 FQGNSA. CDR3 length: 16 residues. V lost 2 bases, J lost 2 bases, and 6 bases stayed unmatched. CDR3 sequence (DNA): TGTGCCAGCAGCTTAAAGCGGGAGGGCCCCGCCTACGAGCAGTACTTC. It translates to CASSLKREGPAYEQYF.

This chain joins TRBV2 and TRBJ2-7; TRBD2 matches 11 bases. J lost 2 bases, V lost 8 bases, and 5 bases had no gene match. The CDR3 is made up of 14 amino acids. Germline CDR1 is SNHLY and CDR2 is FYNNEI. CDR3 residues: CASQSTSGTYEQYF. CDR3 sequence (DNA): TGTGCCAGCCAGTCGACTAGCGGGACCTACGAGCAGTACTTC.

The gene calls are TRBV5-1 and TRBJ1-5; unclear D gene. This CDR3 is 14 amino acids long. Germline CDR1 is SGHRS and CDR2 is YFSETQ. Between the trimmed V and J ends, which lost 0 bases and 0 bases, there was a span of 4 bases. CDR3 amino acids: CASSLEGSNQPQHF. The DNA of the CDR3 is TGCGCCAGCAGCTTGGAGGGTAGCAATCAGCCCCAGCATTTT.

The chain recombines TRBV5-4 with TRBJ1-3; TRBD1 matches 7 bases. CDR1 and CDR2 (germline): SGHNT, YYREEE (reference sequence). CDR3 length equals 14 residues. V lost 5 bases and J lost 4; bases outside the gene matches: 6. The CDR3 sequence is CASRSDRAGNTIYF. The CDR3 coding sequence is TGTGCCAGCAGATCCGACAGGGCGGGAAACACCATATATTTT.

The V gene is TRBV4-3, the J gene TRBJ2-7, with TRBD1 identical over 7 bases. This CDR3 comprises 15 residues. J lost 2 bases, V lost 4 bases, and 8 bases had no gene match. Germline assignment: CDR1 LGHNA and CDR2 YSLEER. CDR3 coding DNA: TGCGCCAGCAGCCCCCGAGGGGGACAGCCCTACGAGCAGTACTTC. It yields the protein CASSPRGGQPYEQYF.

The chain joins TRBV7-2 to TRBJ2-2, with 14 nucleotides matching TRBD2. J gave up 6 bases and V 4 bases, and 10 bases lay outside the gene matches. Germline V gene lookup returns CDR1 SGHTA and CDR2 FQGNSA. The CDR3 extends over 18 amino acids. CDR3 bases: TGTGCCAGCAGCTACCCGGGACTAGCGGGAGCCGGCCCCGGGGAGCTGTTTTTT. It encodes CASSYPGLAGAGPGELFF.

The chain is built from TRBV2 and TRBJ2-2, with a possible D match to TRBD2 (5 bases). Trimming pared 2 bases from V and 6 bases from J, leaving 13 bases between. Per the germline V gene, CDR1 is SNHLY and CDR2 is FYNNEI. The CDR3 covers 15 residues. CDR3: CASSERAGLSGELFF. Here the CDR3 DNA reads TGTGCCAGCAGTGAAAGGGCCGGACTGTCCGGGGAGCTGTTTTTT.

As DNA, the CDR3 is TGTGCCACCGGAACTAGCGCCTTTGGGGGACGCACAGATACGCAGTATTTT. It translates to CATGTSAFGGRTDTQYF. The V call is TRBV28, the J call TRBJ2-3, with 7 bases matching TRBD2. Trimming removed 10 bases from V and 1 base from J; junction bases left unmatched: 17. From germline, CDR1 is MDHEN and CDR2 SYDVKM. The CDR3 length is 17 residues. Full variable domain (rest looked up from reference TRBV28 and TRBJ2-3): DVKVTQSSRYLVKRTGEKVFLECVQDMDHENMFWYRQDPGLGLRLIYFSYDVKMKEKGDIPEGYSVSREKKERFSLILESASTNQTSMYLCATGTSAFGGRTDTQYFGPGTRLTVL.

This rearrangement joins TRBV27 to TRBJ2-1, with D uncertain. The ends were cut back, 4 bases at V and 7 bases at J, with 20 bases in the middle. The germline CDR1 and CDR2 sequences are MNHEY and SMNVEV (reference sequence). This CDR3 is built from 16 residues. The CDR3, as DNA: TGTGCCAGCAGTTGGGTCAAGGCCCTCGCGTGGAATGAGCAGTTCTTC. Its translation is CASSWVKALAWNEQFF.

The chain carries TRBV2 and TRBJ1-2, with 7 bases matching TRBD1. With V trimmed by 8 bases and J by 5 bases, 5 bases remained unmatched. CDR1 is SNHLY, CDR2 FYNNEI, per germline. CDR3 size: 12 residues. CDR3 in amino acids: CASSGTAYGYTF. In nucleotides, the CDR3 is TGTGCCAGCTCTGGGACAGCATATGGCTACACCTTC.

CDR3 in amino acids: CASSWGGQETQYF. The CDR3 DNA is TGTGCCAGCAGCTGGGGAGGGCAAGAGACCCAGTACTTC. The chain couples TRBV7-7 to TRBJ2-5; 7 nucleotides line up with TRBD2. V lost 4 bases, J lost 2 bases, and 1 base stayed unmatched. Looked up from germline, CDR1 is SSHAT and CDR2 is FNYEAQ (reference sequence). The length of the CDR3 is 13 residues.